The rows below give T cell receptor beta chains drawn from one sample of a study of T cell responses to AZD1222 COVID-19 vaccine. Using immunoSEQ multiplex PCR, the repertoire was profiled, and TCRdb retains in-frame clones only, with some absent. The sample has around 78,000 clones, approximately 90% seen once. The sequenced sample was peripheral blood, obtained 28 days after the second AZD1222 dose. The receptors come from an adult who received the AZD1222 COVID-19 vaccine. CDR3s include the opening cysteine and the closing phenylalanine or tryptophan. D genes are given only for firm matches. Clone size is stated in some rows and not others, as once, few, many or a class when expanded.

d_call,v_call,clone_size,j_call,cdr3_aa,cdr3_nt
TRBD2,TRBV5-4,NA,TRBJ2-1,CASSPGTSGSIYEQFF,TGTGCCAGCAGCCCCGGGACTAGCGGGAGTATCTATGAGCAGTTCTTC
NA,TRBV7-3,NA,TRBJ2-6,CASSSTVSGANVLTF,TGTGCCAGCAGCTCGACAGTCTCTGGGGCCAACGTCCTGACTTTC
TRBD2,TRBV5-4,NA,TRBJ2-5,CASSSKGLAGGETQYF,TGTGCCAGCAGCTCCAAGGGACTAGCGGGGGGAGAGACCCAGTACTTC
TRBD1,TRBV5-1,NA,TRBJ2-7,CASTPLPGRGSSYEQYF,TGCGCCAGCACCCCCCTACCCGGCAGGGGGAGCTCCTACGAGCAGTACTTC
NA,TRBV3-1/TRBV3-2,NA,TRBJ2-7,CASSQEAFSYEQYF,TGTGCCAGCAGCCAAGAGGCTTTCTCCTACGAGCAGTACTTC
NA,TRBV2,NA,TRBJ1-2,CASRESALSYGYTF,TGTGCCAGCAGGGAGAGTGCGTTGAGCTATGGCTACACCTTC
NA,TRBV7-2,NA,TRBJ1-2,CASSSFRAPNGYTF,TGTGCCAGCAGCTCATTCAGGGCCCCGAATGGCTACACCTTC
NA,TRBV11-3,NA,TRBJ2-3,CASSNRNTDTQYF,TGTGCCAGCAGCAACCGGAACACAGATACGCAGTATTTT
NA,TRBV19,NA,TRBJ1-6,CASSWGPNSPLHF,TGTGCCAGTAGTTGGGGGCCAAATTCACCCCTCCACTTT
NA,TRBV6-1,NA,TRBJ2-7,CASSEVYGAYF,TGTGCCAGCAGTGAAGTATATGGTGCATACTTC
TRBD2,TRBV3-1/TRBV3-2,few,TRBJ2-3,CASSQASGFTDTQYF,TGTGCCAGCAGCCAAGCTAGCGGCTTCACAGATACGCAGTATTTT
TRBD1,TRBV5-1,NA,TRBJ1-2,CASSWETGDGYTF,TGCGCCAGCAGCTGGGAGACAGGGGATGGCTACACCTTC
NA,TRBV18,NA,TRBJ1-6,CASSPSRQGNSPLHF,TGTGCCAGCTCACCAAGTCGTCAGGGGAATTCACCCCTCCACTTT
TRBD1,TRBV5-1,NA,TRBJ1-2,CASSLDRTGHGYTF,TGCGCCAGCAGCTTGGATCGGACAGGTCATGGCTACACCTTC